These T cell receptor beta chains were read from a single sample in a study of cytomegalovirus exposure and HLA in healthy donors. The data were produced by immunoSEQ multiplex PCR, yet TCRdb's version contains in-frame clones alone and is incomplete. The sample gives some 170,000 clones, 60% to 80% of which show up once; around 4.6% is in the top ten. The specimen was PBMCs. The source of these receptors is a man in his late teens or twenties in good health and CMV-seropositive. CDR3s include the opening cysteine and the closing phenylalanine or tryptophan. The D gene is left open where the match is weak. Not every row has a clone size; where given, it reads once, few, many or a size class.

j_gene: TRBJ1-2
d_gene: TRBD1
abundance: few
v_gene: TRBV5-4
len: 15
CDR3nt: TGTGCCAGCAGCACCGGGACAGGGGAACGTCGTGGCTACACCTTC
CDR3aa: CASSTGTGERRGYTF

j_gene: TRBJ1-3
d_gene: NA
abundance: few
v_gene: TRBV4-1
len: 15
CDR3nt: TGCGCCAGCAGCCAACAGTTGCTCACTGGAAACACCATATATTTT
CDR3aa: CASSQQLLTGNTIYF

j_gene: TRBJ1-5
d_gene: NA
abundance: NA
v_gene: TRBV28
len: 12
CDR3nt: TGTGCCAGCAGTTTCGCGGCTCAGCCCCAGCATTTT
CDR3aa: CASSFAAQPQHF

j_gene: TRBJ2-1
d_gene: TRBD1
abundance: NA
v_gene: TRBV7-9
len: 13
CDR3nt: TGTGCCAGCAGCAGACAGGGCTACAATGAGCAGTTCTTC
CDR3aa: CASSRQGYNEQFF

j_gene: TRBJ2-3
d_gene: NA
abundance: NA
v_gene: TRBV9
len: 12
CDR3nt: TGTGCCAGCAGCGCCGGTTCAGATACGCAGTATTTT
CDR3aa: CASSAGSDTQYF

j_gene: TRBJ2-5
d_gene: TRBD2
abundance: NA
v_gene: TRBV2
len: 16
CDR3nt: TGTGCCAGCAGTGCCCGGCTAGCGGGAGCGGGAGAGACCCAGTACTTC
CDR3aa: CASSARLAGAGETQYF

j_gene: TRBJ1-2
d_gene: TRBD1
abundance: NA
v_gene: TRBV5-6
len: 13
CDR3nt: TGTGCCAGCAGCTCCGACAGGGTGGATGGCTACACCTTC
CDR3aa: CASSSDRVDGYTF

j_gene: TRBJ1-3
d_gene: NA
abundance: NA
v_gene: TRBV5-6
len: 16
CDR3nt: TGTGCCAGCAGCTGGGGGGGGTCTAACGCCGGAAACACCATATATTTT
CDR3aa: CASSWGGSNAGNTIYF

j_gene: TRBJ2-5
d_gene: TRBD2
abundance: NA
v_gene: TRBV5-1
len: 13
CDR3nt: TGCGCCAGCAAGCGGGGGGGCCGCGAGACCCAGTACTTC
CDR3aa: CASKRGGRETQYF

j_gene: TRBJ1-2
d_gene: TRBD1
abundance: few
v_gene: TRBV27
len: 15
CDR3nt: TGTGCCAGCAGTTCGAGGACAGGGTGGGGGTATGGCTACACCTTC
CDR3aa: CASSSRTGWGYGYTF

j_gene: TRBJ1-2
d_gene: NA
abundance: NA
v_gene: TRBV6-4
len: 13
CDR3nt: TGTGCCAGCAGTGGTGGGAGAGGCTATGGCTACACCTTC
CDR3aa: CASSGGRGYGYTF

j_gene: TRBJ2-2
d_gene: TRBD2
abundance: NA
v_gene: TRBV5-1
len: 21
CDR3nt: TGCGCCAGCAGCGCGCGGAAGGGTGGTAGCGGGAGTTCAGCGAACACCGGGGAGCTGTTTTTT
CDR3aa: CASSARKGGSGSSANTGELFF

j_gene: TRBJ1-4
d_gene: TRBD1
abundance: NA
v_gene: TRBV11-2
len: 14
CDR3nt: TGTGCCAGCAGCCGGGGACAGGGGGTCGGAAAACTGTTTTTT
CDR3aa: CASSRGQGVGKLFF

j_gene: TRBJ1-2
d_gene: TRBD1
abundance: NA
v_gene: TRBV5-1
len: 16
CDR3nt: TGCGCCAGCAGCTCTGAAACGGGACAGGCTAACTATGGCTACACCTTC
CDR3aa: CASSSETGQANYGYTF

j_gene: TRBJ2-2
d_gene: NA
abundance: few
v_gene: TRBV9
len: 13
CDR3nt: TGTGCCAGCAGCGCCCGGGGCACCGGGGAGCTGTTTTTT
CDR3aa: CASSARGTGELFF

j_gene: TRBJ2-6
d_gene: NA
abundance: NA
v_gene: TRBV28
len: 15
CDR3nt: TGTGCCAGCACCATAGGAGGGTCTGGGGCCAACGTCCTGACTTTC
CDR3aa: CASTIGGSGANVLTF

j_gene: TRBJ1-1
d_gene: TRBD1
abundance: NA
v_gene: TRBV28
len: 15
CDR3nt: TGTGCCAGCAGTTCCCCCCTACGACAGGGGGCTGAAGCTTTCTTT
CDR3aa: CASSSPLRQGAEAFF

j_gene: TRBJ1-4
d_gene: TRBD1
abundance: once
v_gene: TRBV19
len: 14
CDR3nt: TGTGCCAGTAGTATCGGACAGGGGGCTGAAAAACTGTTTTTT
CDR3aa: CASSIGQGAEKLFF

j_gene: TRBJ2-3
d_gene: NA
abundance: NA
v_gene: TRBV5-1
len: 14
CDR3nt: TGCGCCAGCAAGAAGGCGGATAGCACAGATACGCAGTATTTT
CDR3aa: CASKKADSTDTQYF

j_gene: TRBJ1-1
d_gene: NA
abundance: NA
v_gene: TRBV9
len: 14
CDR3nt: TGTGCCAGCAGCGTTAGGGACACCCGAGATAAGGCTTTCTTT
CDR3aa: CASSVRDTRDKAFF

j_gene: TRBJ2-1
d_gene: NA
abundance: NA
v_gene: TRBV30
len: 13
CDR3nt: TGTGCCTTAACAGACAGCTCCTACAATGAGCAGTTCTTC
CDR3aa: CALTDSSYNEQFF

j_gene: TRBJ1-2
d_gene: NA
abundance: NA
v_gene: TRBV11-2
len: 15
CDR3nt: TGTGCCAGCAGCTTAGAAAAACAGGCTAACTATGGCTACACCTTC
CDR3aa: CASSLEKQANYGYTF

j_gene: TRBJ2-3
d_gene: NA
abundance: NA
v_gene: TRBV5-1
len: 14
CDR3nt: TGCGCCAGCAGCTCTGATCAGGGAAGAGATACGCAGTATTTT
CDR3aa: CASSSDQGRDTQYF

j_gene: TRBJ2-1
d_gene: NA
abundance: NA
v_gene: TRBV5-1
len: 16
CDR3nt: TGCGCCAGCAGCCCCCGGCGGTCCGCTACTGCCCATGAGCAGTTCTTC
CDR3aa: CASSPRRSATAHEQFF

j_gene: TRBJ1-4
d_gene: TRBD1
abundance: once
v_gene: TRBV28
len: 14
CDR3nt: TGTGCCAGCAGTTCGGGACAGAGAAATGAAAAACTGTTTTTT
CDR3aa: CASSSGQRNEKLFF

j_gene: TRBJ2-2
d_gene: NA
abundance: NA
v_gene: TRBV4-1
len: 15
CDR3nt: TGCGCCAGCAGCCAATTTGCTGCAGACACCGGGGAGCTGTTTTTT
CDR3aa: CASSQFAADTGELFF

j_gene: TRBJ1-5
d_gene: TRBD1
abundance: NA
v_gene: TRBV6-1
len: 15
CDR3nt: TGTGCCAGCAGTGAAGGGACAGGGTGGGATCAGCCCCAGCATTTT
CDR3aa: CASSEGTGWDQPQHF

j_gene: TRBJ2-3
d_gene: TRBD2
abundance: NA
v_gene: TRBV27
len: 18
CDR3nt: TGTGCCAGCAGACCTTGGGGCCCCCTAGCGGGAGGGACAGATACGCAGTATTTT
CDR3aa: CASRPWGPLAGGTDTQYF

j_gene: TRBJ1-2
d_gene: TRBD1
abundance: NA
v_gene: TRBV28
len: 15
CDR3nt: TGTGCCAGCAGTTCTGCAGGGGGCTGGGACTATGGCTACACCTTC
CDR3aa: CASSSAGGWDYGYTF

j_gene: TRBJ1-5
d_gene: NA
abundance: NA
v_gene: TRBV15
len: 15
CDR3nt: TGTGCCTCGAGCGGGGGGGCAGGCAGGGGACAGCCCCAGCATTTT
CDR3aa: CASSGGAGRGQPQHF

j_gene: TRBJ2-3
d_gene: NA
abundance: NA
v_gene: TRBV13
len: 18
CDR3nt: TGTGCCAGCAGCTTATGGGGGGTATCATGGGGGACTGAAGATACGCAGTATTTT
CDR3aa: CASSLWGVSWGTEDTQYF

j_gene: TRBJ1-4
d_gene: NA
abundance: few
v_gene: TRBV7-3
len: 18
CDR3nt: TGTGCCAGCAGCTTCAACGCCAACCGGAAACAAGGGAGAGAAAAACTGTTTTTT
CDR3aa: CASSFNANRKQGREKLFF

j_gene: TRBJ1-2
d_gene: NA
abundance: NA
v_gene: TRBV6-5
len: 12
CDR3nt: TGTGCCAGTTCGTCTCCCCCGGGGGGCTACACCTTC
CDR3aa: CASSSPPGGYTF

j_gene: TRBJ1-4
d_gene: NA
abundance: NA
v_gene: TRBV7-9
len: 17
CDR3nt: TGTGCCAGCAGCAACATGGGCAAGGGACTACTAAATGAAAAACTGTTTTTT
CDR3aa: CASSNMGKGLLNEKLFF

j_gene: TRBJ2-5
d_gene: NA
abundance: NA
v_gene: TRBV27
len: 14
CDR3nt: TGTGCCAGCAGTCCTACTAGACCACAAGAGACCCAGTACTTC
CDR3aa: CASSPTRPQETQYF

j_gene: TRBJ1-5
d_gene: TRBD1
abundance: few
v_gene: TRBV6-1
len: 14
CDR3nt: TGTGCCAGCAGCGAGGGACAGTTCAATCAGCCCCAGCATTTT
CDR3aa: CASSEGQFNQPQHF